Sequencing of this TCR beta chain was carried out in a study of response to subunit inactivated influenza vaccine. TCRdb fed the RT-PCR reads into MiXCR, producing one record per CDR3 protein. The profile shows some 500,000 distinct CDR3 sequences, about 25% of them singletons. This clonotype was seen a handful of times. Its antigen is still unknown. Findings and limits, study-wide: A suggestion made by the authors is that each seasonal influenza vaccination recruits few new T cells.

V lost 5 bases to trimming and J lost 3 bases, with 17 bases between them. This CDR3 is built from 15 residues. Per the germline V gene, CDR1 is SGHTA and CDR2 is FQGTGA. The V call is TRBV7-3, the J call TRBJ2-7; D not resolved. This clonotype originated in a man aged 50-59 years who received an inactivated influenza vaccine. The sample was CD4+ T cells sorted from PBMCs, taken 4 to 6 days after vaccination. CDR3 sequence (DNA): TGTGCCAGCAGCCACCGGAGACACCTTCACTACGAGCAGTACTTC. Translation gives CASSHRRHLHYEQYF.